Detailed here is one T cell receptor beta chain. Germline loops: CDR1 WSHSY, CDR2 SAAADI. There are 14 residues in the CDR3. The V and J ends lost 4 bases and 6 bases respectively, with 16 bases between them. This record belongs to a study of beta chain features in type 1 diabetes. The entirety of the isolated RNA underwent reverse transcription, so expressed TCRB transcripts were sequenced. TCRdb's copy holds only in-frame clones and misses some; the assay was immunoSEQ multiplex PCR. Here the sample spans more than 150,000 clones, about 13% being singletons. Sequencing used central memory CD4+ T cells from blood. The sequence was obtained from a woman younger than 30 in good health. The rearrangement links TRBV10-2 to TRBJ2-7; no firm D call. CDR3 loop: CASSGLTGFGEQYF. The CDR3 DNA is TGCGCCAGCAGTGGGCTGACTGGTTTTGGCGAGCAGTACTTC.